The 23 T cell receptor beta chains reported below all come from one sample, sequenced in a study of breast tumors, draining lymph nodes, adjacent tissues. TCRdb called the multiplex PCR reads again in MiXCR, with one record for every CDR3 protein. Among approximately 280,000 distinct CDR3 sequences, 30% to 35% were seen once, and the ten largest hold 0.85% to 1.3%. Axillary draining lymph nodes of breast cancer patients supplied the node samples. Sequenced input: axillary lymph node tissue. These receptors came from a female donor with breast cancer. Some clones in this sample may be carry-over from other donors' samples.

This clonotype came up a few times. The V and J genes are TRBV12-3 or TRBV12-4 and TRBJ1-1, with 7 bases identical to TRBD1. The V segment lost 6 bases and the J segment 5 bases; nucleotides outside the gene matches: 6. The CDR3 loop spans 13 amino acids. CDR3 bases: TGTGCCAGCAGGGCTCAGGGGGTGACTGAAGCTTTCTTT. The encoded protein is CASRAQGVTEAFF.

Comments on this clonotype: At one end the junction does not follow the germline gene, possibly because of a read error. The rearrangement links TRBV12-5 to TRBJ2-5, with D perhaps matching TRBD1 (6 bases). From germline, CDR1 is LGHNT and CDR2 FRNRAP. This CDR3 has 15 residues. The CDR3 nucleotides read TGTGCTGGTGGTTTGGGGGACAAGCGAGGCGAGACCCAGTACTTC. This codes for CAGGLGDKRGETQYF.

This clonotype appeared many times. The rearrangement uses TRBV10-3 and TRBJ2-7, with D possibly being TRBD2 (5 bases). This CDR3 comprises 13 residues. The germline V gene encodes CDR1 ENHRY and CDR2 SYGVKD. V lost 6 bases and J 0 bases, leaving 9 bases between the germline ends. The CDR3 nucleotides are TGTGCCATCAGGGGAGTGAGCTCCTACGAGCAGTACTTC. Its protein is CAIRGVSSYEQYF.

The V call is TRBV3-1, the J call TRBJ1-1, with D unresolved. Germline V gene data show CDR1 as LGHDT and CDR2 as YNNKEL (reference sequence). The CDR3 runs 13 residues. Trimming stripped 1 base from V and 5 bases from J, with 8 bases between. In DNA, the CDR3 is TGTGCCAGCAGCCAAGTTCAGAAAACTGAAGCTTTCTTT. Translating it yields CASSQVQKTEAFF.

This rearrangement joins TRBV6-1 to TRBJ2-5; TRBD2 might be the D (6 bases). The germline V and J ends were trimmed by 3 bases and 7 bases, with 12 bases remaining between them. Per germline, CDR1 MNHNS and CDR2 SASEGT. This CDR3 has 13 residues. The CDR3 DNA reads as TGTGCCAGCAGTGAGGGACTCCTAGCGACCCAGTACTTC. Amino acid sequence: CASSEGLLATQYF.

There are many counts of this clonotype. The chain recombines TRBV20-1 with TRBJ2-1; 8 bases are a match to TRBD2. In germline, CDR1 is DFQATT, CDR2 SNEGSKA (reference sequence). The CDR3 sequence is 15 residues long. V shed 3 bases, J shed 8 bases, and the junction held 12 bases outside the gene matches. The chain's CDR3 is CSASPPAGGFHEQFF. Written as DNA, the CDR3 is TGCAGTGCTAGCCCTCCGGCGGGAGGCTTCCATGAGCAGTTCTTC.

The genes are TRBV3-1 and TRBJ2-7, with TRBD2 matching over 12 bases. The CDR3 loop spans 17 amino acids. Germline V gene data show CDR1 as LGHDT and CDR2 as YNNKEL (reference sequence). J gave up 2 bases and V 1 base, and 6 bases lay outside the gene matches. Here the CDR3 reads CASSQGTLAGGAYEQYF. The CDR3 bases are TGTGCCAGCAGCCAAGGAACTCTAGCGGGAGGGGCCTACGAGCAGTACTTC.

This clonotype was observed a few times. This chain links TRBV30 with TRBJ1-4; 8 positions match TRBD1. Germline-derived CDR1 and CDR2 are GTSNPN and SVGIG (reference sequence). Losses at the gene ends were 4 bases for V and 8 bases for J; bases not matched to a gene: 6. The CDR3 has 13 amino acids. The CDR3 sequence is CAWTDRGHEKLFF. CDR3 bases: TGTGCCTGGACCGACAGGGGACACGAAAAACTGTTTTTT.

This clonotype was detected ten times or more. At one of its ends the junction is not consistent with the germline gene, which may arise from a read error. J is TRBJ2-7 and V is TRBV12-3 or TRBV12-4, with D possibly being TRBD2 (6 bases). The CDR3 consists of 13 residues. CDR3 sequence reads: CASSLSLSRGKIF. The CDR3, as DNA: TGTGCCAGCAGTTTAAGTTTAAGCCGGGGGAAGATCTTC.

About this clonotype itself: A much larger clone sits a single nucleotide away, making a read error possible. The rearrangement links TRBV10-3 to TRBJ1-5, with 7 bases lining up with TRBD1. Germline V gives CDR1 ENHRY, CDR2 SYGVKD. This CDR3 comprises 12 residues. The J segment lost 6 bases and the V segment lost 10 bases, leaving 6 bases of the junction unmatched. CDR3 nucleotide sequence: TGTGCCAGCAAGACAGGGCTTCAGCCCCAGCATTTT. Translating it yields CASKTGLQPQHF.

To note about this clonotype: This clone may be a read error of a much larger clone one base away. The chain has TRBV5-1 and TRBJ2-1; 9 bases fit TRBD2. Germline V CDR1 and CDR2: SGHRS, YFSETQ. The CDR3 loop spans 16 amino acids. DNA for the CDR3: TGCGCCAGCGGCTTGAATCGCGGGAGGGATTACAATGAGCAGTTCTTC. Translating gives CASGLNRGRDYNEQFF.

This clonotype showed up many times. This sequence joins TRBV20-1 and TRBJ2-1, with 8 bases aligning to TRBD2. This CDR3 region has 12 residues. V lost 3 bases, J lost 6 bases, and 1 base stayed unmatched. Per germline, CDR1 DFQATT and CDR2 SNEGSKA (reference sequence). Here the CDR3 DNA reads TGCAGTGCTAGCGGGAGGGCCAATGAGCAGTTCTTC. As protein: CSASGRANEQFF.

About this clonotype itself: A read error may be the cause here, since a much bigger clone is one base away. The chain couples TRBV6-6 to TRBJ2-2; the D is unclear. The CDR3 contains 15 residues. Trimming cost V 6 bases and J 5 bases, with 16 bases left between them. Germline CDR1 is MNHNY and CDR2 is SVGAGI (reference sequence). CDR3 protein: CASSNARKPTGELFF. As DNA, the CDR3 is TGTGCCAGCAGCAACGCACGGAAGCCGACCGGGGAGCTGTTTTTT.

The table lists this clonotype with many counts. The V call is TRBV20-1, the J call TRBJ1-2; the D is unclear. In germline, CDR1 is DFQATT, CDR2 SNEGSKA (reference sequence). The CDR3 runs 11 residues. Trimming took off 5 bases at V and 6 bases at J, with 10 bases between the two ends. The CDR3 protein is CSALKQNGYTF. CDR3 sequence (DNA): TGCAGTGCTCTTAAACAGAATGGCTACACCTTC.

This clonotype was seen many times. The chain links TRBV9 to TRBJ2-1; 13 bases are a match to TRBD2. V was pared by 4 bases and J by 9 bases, with 4 bases of the junction left unmatched. From germline, CDR1 is SGDLS and CDR2 YYNGEE. The CDR3 contains 14 residues. The CDR3 bases are TGTGCCAGCAGCTGGACTAGCGGGAGAGGTGAGCAGTTCTTC. Its translation: CASSWTSGRGEQFF.

The table lists this clonotype with a few counts. The chain combines TRBV6-5 with TRBJ2-1; D may be TRBD2 (6 bases). CDR1 is MNHEY and CDR2 is SVGAGI in the germline V gene. V gave up 1 base and J gave up 0 bases, with 10 bases separating them. The CDR3 consists of 16 residues. Written as DNA, the CDR3 is TGTGCCAGCAGTTACTTAGGGACTTACTCCTACAATGAGCAGTTCTTC. Protein product: CASSYLGTYSYNEQFF.

On this clonotype itself: A much larger clone lies one base from this, so it may be a read error. This chain connects TRBV25-1 to TRBJ2-1; D perhaps matches TRBD2 (6 bases). Germline CDR1 is MGHDK and CDR2 is SYGVNS. This CDR3 spans 12 amino acids. The CDR3 DNA reads as TGCGCCAGCAGCATAGGTAGCGGTGAGCAGTTCTTC. Translating gives CASSIGSGEQFF.

This clonotype came up many times. V is TRBV5-1 and J is TRBJ2-2; the match to TRBD1 covers 7 bases. The CDR3 totals 15 residues. CDR1 and CDR2 from the germline V gene are SGHRS and YFSETQ. The V and J ends lost 6 bases and 7 bases, in that order; junction bases with no gene match: 12. CDR3 protein: CASTDRALRHGELFF. The CDR3 nucleotides are TGCGCCAGCACAGACAGGGCGCTACGACACGGGGAGCTGTTTTTT.

The chain is built from TRBV6-1 and TRBJ2-3; TRBD2 agrees at 10 bases. The CDR3 contains 17 residues. The junction had 13 bases not matched to a gene; V was cut back by 6 bases and J by 4 bases. CDR1 and CDR2 from the germline V gene are MNHNS and SASEGT. The CDR3 coding sequence is TGTGCCAGCAGCCTAATTGGGCTAGCGGGAGTCCCAGATACGCAGTATTTT. The encoded protein is CASSLIGLAGVPDTQYF.

In regard to this clonotype: With a much larger clone just one base away, this may be a read error. The chain combines TRBV6-6 with TRBJ2-3; D is unclear. Trimming removed 5 bases from V and 4 bases from J, with 10 bases in between. The CDR3 is 13 residues long. CDR1 MNHNY and CDR2 SVGAGI come from the germline V gene (reference sequence). Written as DNA, the CDR3 is TGTGCCAGCAGTCATGCGGCCGCAGATACGCAGTATTTT. Amino acid sequence: CASSHAAADTQYF.

For this clonotype: The junction does not match germline at one end; this may be a read error. The genes are TRBV15 and TRBJ1-6; weak D call: TRBD1 (5 bases). The germline gives CDR1 LNHNV, CDR2 YYDKDF (reference sequence). This CDR3 is 15 amino acids long. The CDR3 nucleotides read TGTGCCACCAGCCCACGGGGCCCCTATGATTCACCCCTCCACTTT. This codes for CATSPRGPYDSPLHF.

This clonotype was observed at least ten times. The chain carries TRBV7-3 and TRBJ2-3, with 7 bases matching TRBD2. This CDR3 is 15 amino acids long. The V and J ends lost 4 bases and 1 base, in that order; junction bases with no gene match: 5. Germline V gene data show CDR1 as SGHTA and CDR2 as FQGTGA. In DNA, the CDR3 is TGTGCCAGCAGCTCAGGACTAGGGCGCACAGATACGCAGTATTTT. It encodes CASSSGLGRTDTQYF.

This clonotype was seen at least ten times. V is TRBV7-2 and J is TRBJ1-5; D perhaps matches TRBD1 (5 bases). Germline V gene sequence: CDR1 SGHTA, CDR2 FQGNSA. The V gene lost 6 bases and the J gene lost 1 base, with 13 bases spanning the gap. The length of the CDR3 is 15 residues. The DNA of the CDR3 is TGTGCCAGCAGGCTCGACAGCCTAAGCAATCAGCCCCAGCATTTT. Translating it yields CASRLDSLSNQPQHF.